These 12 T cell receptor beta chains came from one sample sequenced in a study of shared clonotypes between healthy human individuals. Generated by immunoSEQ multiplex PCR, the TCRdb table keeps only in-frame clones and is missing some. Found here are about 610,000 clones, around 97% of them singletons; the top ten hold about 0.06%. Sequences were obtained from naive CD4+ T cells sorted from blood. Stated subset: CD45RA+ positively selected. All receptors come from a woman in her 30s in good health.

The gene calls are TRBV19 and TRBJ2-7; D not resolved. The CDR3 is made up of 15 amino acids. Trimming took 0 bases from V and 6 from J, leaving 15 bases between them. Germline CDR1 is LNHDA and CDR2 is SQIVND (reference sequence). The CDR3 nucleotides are TGTGCCAGTAGTATAGAGGGCGGCGCGTCTCGCGAGCAGTACTTC. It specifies CASSIEGGASREQYF.

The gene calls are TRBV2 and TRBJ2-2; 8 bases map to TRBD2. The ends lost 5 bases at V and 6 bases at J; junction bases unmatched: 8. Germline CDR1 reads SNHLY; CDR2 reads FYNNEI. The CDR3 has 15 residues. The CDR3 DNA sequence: TGTGCCAGCAGTCTCAAGCGGGAGATATCCGGGGAGCTGTTTTTT. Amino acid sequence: CASSLKREISGELFF.

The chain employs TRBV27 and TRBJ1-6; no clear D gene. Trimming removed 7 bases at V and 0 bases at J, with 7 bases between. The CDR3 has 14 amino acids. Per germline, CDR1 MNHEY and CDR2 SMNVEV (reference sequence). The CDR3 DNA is TGTGCCAGCACCCCGGGCTCCTATAATTCACCCCTCCACTTT. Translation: CASTPGSYNSPLHF.

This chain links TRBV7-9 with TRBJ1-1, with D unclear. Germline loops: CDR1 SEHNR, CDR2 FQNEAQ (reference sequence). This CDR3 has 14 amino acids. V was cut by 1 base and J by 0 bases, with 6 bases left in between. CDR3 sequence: CASSLGSMNTEAFF. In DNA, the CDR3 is TGTGCCAGCAGCTTAGGTAGTATGAACACTGAAGCTTTCTTT. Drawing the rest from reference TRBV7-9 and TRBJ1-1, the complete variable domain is DTGVSQNPRHKITKRGQNVTFRCDPISEHNRLYWYRQTLGQGPEFLTYFQNEAQLEKSRLLSDRFSAERPKGSFSTLEIQRTEQGDSAMYLCASSLGSMNTEAFFGQGTRLTVV.

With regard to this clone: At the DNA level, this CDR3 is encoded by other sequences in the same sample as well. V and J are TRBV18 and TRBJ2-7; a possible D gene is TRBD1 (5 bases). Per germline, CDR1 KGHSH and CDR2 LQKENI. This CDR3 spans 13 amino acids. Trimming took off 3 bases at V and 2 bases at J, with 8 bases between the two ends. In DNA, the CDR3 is TGTGCCAGCTCACCCCCAGGGACCTACGAGCAGTACTTC. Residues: CASSPPGTYEQYF.

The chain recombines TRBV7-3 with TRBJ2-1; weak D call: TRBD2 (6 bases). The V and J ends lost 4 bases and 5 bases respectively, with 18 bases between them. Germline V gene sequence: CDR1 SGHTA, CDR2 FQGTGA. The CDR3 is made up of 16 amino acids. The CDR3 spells CASSSLGGGNNNEQFF. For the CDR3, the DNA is TGTGCCAGCAGCTCCCTCGGTGGAGGGAATAACAATGAGCAGTTCTTC.

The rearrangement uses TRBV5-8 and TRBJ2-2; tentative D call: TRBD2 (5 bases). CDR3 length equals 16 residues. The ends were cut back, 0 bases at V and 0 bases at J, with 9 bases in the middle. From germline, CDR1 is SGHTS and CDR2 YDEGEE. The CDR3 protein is CASSLDLGANTGELFF. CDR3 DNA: TGTGCCAGCAGCTTGGATCTCGGGGCGAACACCGGGGAGCTGTTTTTT.

CDR3 DNA: TGTGCCAGCAGCTTGGACAGTGGAAACACCATATATTTT. It specifies CASSLDSGNTIYF. This chain joins TRBV11-3 and TRBJ1-3; D possibly corresponds to TRBD1 (6 bases). V lost 3 bases and J lost 3, with 6 bases in between. The CDR3 spans 13 residues. Germline CDR1 and CDR2: SGHNT and YENEEA.

The CDR3 nucleotides read TGTGCCAGCTCACCACTTAGGACAGAAACAGATACGCAGTATTTT. Protein product: CASSPLRTETDTQYF. This rearrangement joins TRBV18 to TRBJ2-3; tentatively, D is TRBD1 (6 bases). Trimming removed 1 base from V and 3 bases from J, with 11 bases in between. The CDR3 consists of 15 residues. From germline, CDR1 is KGHSH and CDR2 LQKENI.

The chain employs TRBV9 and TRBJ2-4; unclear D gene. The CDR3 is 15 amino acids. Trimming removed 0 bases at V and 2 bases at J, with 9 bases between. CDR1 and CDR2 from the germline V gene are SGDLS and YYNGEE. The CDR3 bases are TGTGCCAGCAGCGTAGACGCTTGGCCCAAAAACATTCAGTACTTC. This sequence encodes CASSVDAWPKNIQYF.

CDR3 sequence: CASSLAGYYNEQFF. CDR3 sequence (DNA): TGCGCCAGCAGCCTAGCGGGTTACTACAATGAGCAGTTCTTC. The rearrangement joins TRBV5-1 to TRBJ2-1, with 8 positions matching TRBD2. This CDR3 is built from 14 residues. The V gene's germline CDR1 is SGHRS and CDR2 YFSETQ. J lost 3 bases, V lost 4 bases, and 3 bases had no gene match.

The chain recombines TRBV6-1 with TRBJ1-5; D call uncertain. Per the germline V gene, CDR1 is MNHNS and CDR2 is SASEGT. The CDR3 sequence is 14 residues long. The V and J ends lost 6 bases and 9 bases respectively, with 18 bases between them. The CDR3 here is CASRDKPGLGPQHF. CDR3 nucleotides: TGTGCCAGCAGAGATAAACCGGGCCTGGGGCCCCAGCATTTT.